A selection of T cell receptor beta chains follows, all from one sample in a study of CD8+ T cells in alopecia areata. Libraries were prepared by immunoSEQ multiplex PCR; TCRdb keeps only in-frame clonotypes and omits some of them. The data contain more than 200,000 clones, under 70% of them seen just once; the ten biggest clones take up more than 0.95%. Sequencing used CD4+ T cells sorted from blood, obtained at week 0. These TCRs come from a human donor with alopecia areata. CDR3s include the opening cysteine and the closing phenylalanine or tryptophan. D genes are given only for firm matches. Rows may omit the clone size; those that give it use once, few, many or a size class.

.	TRBV27	few	TRBJ1-5	TGTGCCAGCGGGAGAGGCAATCAGCCCCAGCATTTT	CASGRGNQPQHF
TRBD2	TRBV27	.	TRBJ2-1	TGTGCCAGCACCCCCCGACTAGCGGGGGGAAGGAATGAGCAGTTCTTC	CASTPRLAGGRNEQFF
TRBD2	TRBV4-2	.	TRBJ2-5	TGTGCCAGCAGCCAAGTCATAGCGGGGCGTCAGGAGACCCAGTACTTC	CASSQVIAGRQETQYF
TRBD1	TRBV5-6	.	TRBJ2-4	TGTGCCAGCAGCCGTTACCGCGGGACAGGGGAAAACATTCAGTACTTC	CASSRYRGTGENIQYF
.	TRBV6-5	.	TRBJ2-1	TGTGCCAGCAGTTACCCTACAGGGGAGCAGTTCTTC	CASSYPTGEQFF
TRBD2	TRBV15	.	TRBJ2-5	TGTGCCACCAGGAGGGAGATAGCGGGGGGGCCCGAGACCCAGTACTTC	CATRREIAGGPETQYF
.	TRBV30	.	TRBJ1-5	TGTGCCTGGAGTGAGGGGATCAATCAGCCCCAGCATTTT	CAWSEGINQPQHF
.	TRBV10-3	.	TRBJ2-3	TGTGCCATCAGTGAGTCAGGAAGAGATACGCAGTATTTT	CAISESGRDTQYF
.	TRBV30	.	TRBJ2-5	TGTGCCTGGACTTCTCTAGAGACCCAGTACTTC	CAWTSLETQYF
.	TRBV2	once	TRBJ2-3	TGTGCCAGCAGTGAGACAGGCACAGATACGCAGTATTTT	CASSETGTDTQYF
TRBD1	TRBV7-9	few	TRBJ2-7	TGTGCCAGCAGCCCCCGATGGGGAGCCAGGGGGCTTTATTACGAGCAGTACTTC	CASSPRWGARGLYYEQYF
.	TRBV7-9	.	TRBJ2-3	TGTGCCAGCAGCTTATCCGGGACCACAGATACGCAGTATTTT	CASSLSGTTDTQYF
.	TRBV5-6	.	TRBJ2-1	TGTGCCAGCAGCTCCCTAACAGGGATCCTTGAGAATGAGCAGTTCTTC	CASSSLTGILENEQFF
.	TRBV30	.	TRBJ2-5	TGTGCCTGGAGTGTACCTGGGGGTAAAGAGACCCAGTACTTC	CAWSVPGGKETQYF
.	TRBV5-1	.	TRBJ2-5	TGCGCCAGCAGCTTGTATGGGGGAGAGCAAGAGACCCAGTACTTC	CASSLYGGEQETQYF
.	TRBV7-9	.	TRBJ1-2	TGTGCCAGCAGCTTAGTAATGGGGCAGGAGATCTCTGGCTACACCTTC	CASSLVMGQEISGYTF
.	TRBV30	.	TRBJ1-6	TGTGCCTGGAAGACCGACGGGCGGCAAAATTCACCCCTCCACTTT	CAWKTDGRQNSPLHF
.	TRBV5-1	.	TRBJ1-6	TGCGCCAGCAGCTTGGGGGCGGGACTCGGTAATTCACCCCTCCACTTT	CASSLGAGLGNSPLHF
.	TRBV4-2	.	TRBJ1-6	TGTGCCAGCAGCCAAGCAAGCCATAGGGACTCACCCCTCCACTTT	CASSQASHRDSPLHF
.	TRBV29-1	few	TRBJ2-6	TGCAGCGTCTTCTCTGGGGCCAACGTCCTGACTTTC	CSVFSGANVLTF
.	TRBV29-1	.	TRBJ1-4	TGCAGCGGGACACACCGAAATGAAAAACTGTTTTTT	CSGTHRNEKLFF
.	TRBV19	once	TRBJ1-6	TGTGCCAGTAGTTTGGGCGGTAATTCACCCCTCCACTTT	CASSLGGNSPLHF
TRBD1	TRBV2	.	TRBJ2-2	TGTGCCACCGGGACAGGGGAAAACACCGGGGAGCTGTTTTTT	CATGTGENTGELFF
.	TRBV7-2	few	TRBJ2-7	TGTGCCAGCAGCTTAGGAGAAGTTTCCTACGAGCAGTACTTC	CASSLGEVSYEQYF